The 4 T cell receptor beta chains presented below share a single source sample, sequenced in a study of T cell clones after liver transplantation. The data were produced by immunoSEQ multiplex PCR, yet TCRdb's version contains in-frame clones alone and is incomplete. The sample lists some 110,000 clones, 80% to 85% seen once, with 0.85% to 1% in the top ten. Sample: CD4+ T cells from blood, taken before liver transplant. These TCRs come from a human donor who received a liver transplant.

About this clone itself: Other DNA sequences from this sample encode an identical CDR3 as well. CDR3 loop: CASSLRPGGTDTQYF. The CDR3 DNA is TGTGCCAGCAGCCTCAGACCCGGGGGCACAGATACGCAGTATTTT. V and J are TRBV9 and TRBJ2-3; D is possibly TRBD2 (5 bases). V shed 4 bases and J shed 1 base, with 13 bases lying between them. The length of the CDR3 is 15 residues. CDR1 SGDLS and CDR2 YYNGEE come from the germline V gene.

The chain employs TRBV7-3 and TRBJ2-3; no definite D call. There are 14 residues in the CDR3. CDR1 and CDR2 (germline): SGHTA, FQGTGA. V was cut by 5 bases and J by 0 bases, with 9 bases left in between. As DNA, the CDR3 is TGTGCCAGCAGCCCCTCGAAGAGCACAGATACGCAGTATTTT. Amino acid sequence: CASSPSKSTDTQYF.

This chain links TRBV28 with TRBJ2-1, with D possibly TRBD1 on 5 matching bases. Germline CDR1 reads MDHEN; CDR2 reads SYDVKM. The CDR3 is made up of 12 amino acids. The V end was cut by 6 bases, the J end by 6 bases, with 9 bases between. The CDR3 spells CASRGVFNEQFF. The DNA of the CDR3 is TGTGCCAGCAGAGGGGTGTTCAATGAGCAGTTCTTC.

J is TRBJ2-5 and V is TRBV7-9; 8 nucleotides align to TRBD2. The CDR3 consists of 14 residues. CDR1 is SEHNR and CDR2 is FQNEAQ in the germline V gene (reference sequence). After removal of 5 bases from V and 5 bases from J, the junction contained 7 bases not matched to a gene. The CDR3, as DNA: TGTGCCAGCAGCCGGACGGGAGGGGATGAGACCCAGTACTTC. Its translation is CASSRTGGDETQYF.